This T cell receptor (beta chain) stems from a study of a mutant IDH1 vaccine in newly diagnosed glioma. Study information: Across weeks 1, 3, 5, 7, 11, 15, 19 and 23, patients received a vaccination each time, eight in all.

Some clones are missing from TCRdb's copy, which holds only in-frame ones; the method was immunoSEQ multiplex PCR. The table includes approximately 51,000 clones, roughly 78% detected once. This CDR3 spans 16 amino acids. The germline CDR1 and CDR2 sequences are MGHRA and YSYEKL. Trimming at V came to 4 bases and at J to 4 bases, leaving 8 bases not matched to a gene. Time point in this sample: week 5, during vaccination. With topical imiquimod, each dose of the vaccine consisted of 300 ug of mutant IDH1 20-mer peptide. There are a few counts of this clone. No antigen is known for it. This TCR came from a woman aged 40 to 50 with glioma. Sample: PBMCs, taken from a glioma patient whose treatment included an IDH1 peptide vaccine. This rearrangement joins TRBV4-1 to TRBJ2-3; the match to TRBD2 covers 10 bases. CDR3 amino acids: CASSRLSGGAPDTQYF. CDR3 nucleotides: TGCGCCAGCAGCCGCTTAAGCGGGGGGGCACCAGATACGCAGTATTTT.